This entry describes one T cell receptor (beta chain). This sample was taken from a study of cytomegalovirus exposure and HLA in healthy donors. The PCR ran on 60 Vbeta and 13 Jbeta primers. Profiled with immunoSEQ multiplex PCR; TCRdb holds only in-frame clones, not every one. Of about 260,000 clones in the sample, just over 70% are singletons; the top ten hold approximately 2.3%. This CDR3 comprises 16 residues. Germline V lookup: CDR1 ENHRY, CDR2 SYGVKD. Deletions cut 4 bases from V and 1 base from J, with 14 bases between. The sample comprised PBMCs. The chain carries TRBV10-3 and TRBJ1-3; D is uncertain. The sequence derives from a female donor in good health and CMV-seronegative. CDR3 protein: CAISGSLTGSGNTIYF. The CDR3 DNA sequence: TGTGCCATCAGTGGTAGTCTGACGGGTTCTGGAAACACCATATATTTT.